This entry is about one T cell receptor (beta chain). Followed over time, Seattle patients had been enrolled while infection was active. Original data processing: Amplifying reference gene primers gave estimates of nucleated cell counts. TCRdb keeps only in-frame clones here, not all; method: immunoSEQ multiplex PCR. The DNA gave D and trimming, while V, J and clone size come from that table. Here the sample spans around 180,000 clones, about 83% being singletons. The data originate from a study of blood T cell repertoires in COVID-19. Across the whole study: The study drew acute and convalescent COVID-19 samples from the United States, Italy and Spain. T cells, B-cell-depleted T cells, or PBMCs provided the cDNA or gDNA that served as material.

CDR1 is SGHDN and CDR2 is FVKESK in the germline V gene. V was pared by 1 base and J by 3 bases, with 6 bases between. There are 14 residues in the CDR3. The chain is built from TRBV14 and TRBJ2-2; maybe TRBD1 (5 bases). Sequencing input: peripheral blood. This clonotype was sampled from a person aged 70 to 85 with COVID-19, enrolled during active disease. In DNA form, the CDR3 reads TGTGCCAGCAGCCAAGGGACACACACCGGGGAGCTGTTTTTT. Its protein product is CASSQGTHTGELFF.